What follows describes a single TCR beta chain. Read sequence stops 3 residues before the CDR3 end, and the germline J gene provides the missing end. V lost 3 bases and J 5 bases, leaving 10 bases between the germline ends. CDR1 and CDR2 from the germline V gene are SGHTA and FQGNSA. This CDR3 is 13 amino acids long. These data belong to a study of T cells in women clearing cervical HPV infection. The wider study: Cases: HPV16-related CIN3 or worse on histology, a couple of invasive cancers. Controls' single incident HPV16 infection cleared within 12 months without precancer.

immunoSEQ multiplex PCR used an average of roughly 1,300 ng genomic DNA. The data were produced by immunoSEQ multiplex PCR, yet TCRdb's version contains in-frame clones alone and is incomplete. This listing includes about 36,000 clones. The gene calls are TRBV7-2 and TRBJ2-5; perhaps TRBD2 as D (6 bases). Sequencing was done on a sample of blood buffy coat. The receptor comes from a woman between 18 and 69 years old with a cervical HPV16 infection that either progressed to CIN3+ or cleared (not recorded which). CDR3 protein: CASSFGGEETQYF. CDR3 DNA (partial): TGTGCCAGCAGCTTCGGGGGTGAGGAGACC.